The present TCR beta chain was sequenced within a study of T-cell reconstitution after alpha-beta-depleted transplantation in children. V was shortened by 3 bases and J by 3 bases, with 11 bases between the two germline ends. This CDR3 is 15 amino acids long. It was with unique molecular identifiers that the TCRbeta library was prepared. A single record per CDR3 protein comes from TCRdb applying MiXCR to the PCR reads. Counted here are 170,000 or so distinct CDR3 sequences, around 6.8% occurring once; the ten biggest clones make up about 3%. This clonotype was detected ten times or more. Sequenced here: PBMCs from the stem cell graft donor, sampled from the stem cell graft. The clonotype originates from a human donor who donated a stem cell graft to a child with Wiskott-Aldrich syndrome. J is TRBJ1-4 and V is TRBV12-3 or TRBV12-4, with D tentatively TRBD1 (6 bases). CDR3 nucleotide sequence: TGTGCCAGCAGTTTTGGAGGGGGGCCTAATGAAAAACTGTTTTTT. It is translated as CASSFGGGPNEKLFF.